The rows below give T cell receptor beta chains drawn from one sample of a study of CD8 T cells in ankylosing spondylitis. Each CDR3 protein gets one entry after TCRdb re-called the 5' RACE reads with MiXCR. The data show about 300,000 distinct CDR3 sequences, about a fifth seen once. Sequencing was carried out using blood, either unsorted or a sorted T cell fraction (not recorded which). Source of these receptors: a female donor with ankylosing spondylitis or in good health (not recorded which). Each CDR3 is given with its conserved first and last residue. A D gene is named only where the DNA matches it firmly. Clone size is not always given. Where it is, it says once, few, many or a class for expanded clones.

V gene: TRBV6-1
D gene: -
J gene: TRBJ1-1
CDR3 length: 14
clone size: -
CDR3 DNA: TGTGCCAGCAGATCGGCAGGAGGGAACACTGAAGCTTTCTTT
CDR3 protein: CASRSAGGNTEAFF

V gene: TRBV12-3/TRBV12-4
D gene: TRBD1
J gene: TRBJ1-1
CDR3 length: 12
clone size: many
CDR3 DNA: TGTGCCAGCAGTCACAGGGGCACTGAAGCTTTCTTT
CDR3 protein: CASSHRGTEAFF

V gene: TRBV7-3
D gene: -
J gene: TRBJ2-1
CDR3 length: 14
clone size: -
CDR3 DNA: TGTGCCAGCAGCTTATCCCCCTCGGCCAATGAGCAGTTCTTC
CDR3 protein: CASSLSPSANEQFF

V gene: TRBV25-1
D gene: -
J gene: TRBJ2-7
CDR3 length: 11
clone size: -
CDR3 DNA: TGTGCCAGCAGTGTATCGGGCGAGCAGTACTTC
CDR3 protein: CASSVSGEQYF

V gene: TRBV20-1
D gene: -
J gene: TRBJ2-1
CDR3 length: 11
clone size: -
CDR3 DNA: TGCAGTGCCCCCAACGGCGATGAGCAGTTCTTC
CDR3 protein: CSAPNGDEQFF

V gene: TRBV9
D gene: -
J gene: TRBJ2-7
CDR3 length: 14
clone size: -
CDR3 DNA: TGTGCCAGCAGCCTACAGGGTGCTCAGGACGAGCAGTACTTC
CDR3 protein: CASSLQGAQDEQYF

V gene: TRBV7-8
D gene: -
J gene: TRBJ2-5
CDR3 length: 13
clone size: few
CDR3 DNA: TGTGCCAGCAGCCCCTTAGCGCAAGAGACCCAGTACTTC
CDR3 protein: CASSPLAQETQYF

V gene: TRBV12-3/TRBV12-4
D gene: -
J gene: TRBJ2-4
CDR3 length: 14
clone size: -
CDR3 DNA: TGTGCCAGCAGTTTGGGGGGCGCATCGGTCATTCAGTACTTC
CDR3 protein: CASSLGGASVIQYF

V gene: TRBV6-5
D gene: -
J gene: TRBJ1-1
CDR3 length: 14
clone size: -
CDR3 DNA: TGTGCCAGCAGTTACGGGCGGGGACGCACTGAAGCTTTCTTT
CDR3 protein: CASSYGRGRTEAFF

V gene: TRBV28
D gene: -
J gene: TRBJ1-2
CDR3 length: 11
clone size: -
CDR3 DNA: TGTGCCACCGGGAGGCGAGGTGGCTACACCTTC
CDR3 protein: CATGRRGGYTF

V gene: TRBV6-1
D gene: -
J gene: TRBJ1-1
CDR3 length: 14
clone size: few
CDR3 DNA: TGTGCCAGCAGCCTCCCGGGACATAACACTGAAGCTTTCTTT
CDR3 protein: CASSLPGHNTEAFF

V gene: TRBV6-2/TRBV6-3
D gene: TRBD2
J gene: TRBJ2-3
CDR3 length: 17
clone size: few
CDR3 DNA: TGTGCCAGCAGTTACGTGCGAGCGGGAATCAGCACAGATACGCAGTATTTT
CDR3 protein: CASSYVRAGISTDTQYF

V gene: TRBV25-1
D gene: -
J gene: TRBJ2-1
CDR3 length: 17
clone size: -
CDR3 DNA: TGTGCCAGCAGTGAATATCGAAACAGGGACTCCTACAATGAGCAGTTCTTC
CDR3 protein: CASSEYRNRDSYNEQFF

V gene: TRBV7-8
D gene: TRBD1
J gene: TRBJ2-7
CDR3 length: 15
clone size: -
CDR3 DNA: TGTGCCAGCAGCTTAGGGGACAGAGCTATCCACGAGCAGTACTTC
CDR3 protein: CASSLGDRAIHEQYF

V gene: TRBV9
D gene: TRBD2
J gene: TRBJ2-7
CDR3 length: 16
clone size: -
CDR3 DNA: TGTGCCAGCAGCGTATCCCCCACGCTAGCGGGGGGCGAGCAGTACTTC
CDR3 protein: CASSVSPTLAGGEQYF

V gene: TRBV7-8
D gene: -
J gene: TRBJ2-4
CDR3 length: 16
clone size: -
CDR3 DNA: TGTGCCAGCCAGGCTGTTGGGGGAATGGCCAAAAACATTCAGTACTTC
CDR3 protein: CASQAVGGMAKNIQYF

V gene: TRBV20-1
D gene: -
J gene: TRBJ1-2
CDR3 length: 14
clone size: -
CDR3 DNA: TGCAGTGCTAGAGATTTGGATTGGAACTATGGCTACACCTTC
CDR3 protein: CSARDLDWNYGYTF

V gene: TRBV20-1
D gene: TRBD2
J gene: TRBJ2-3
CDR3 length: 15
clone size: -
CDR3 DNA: TGCAGTGCTAGACCCCGACTAGCTAGTACAGATACGCAGTATTTT
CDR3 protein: CSARPRLASTDTQYF

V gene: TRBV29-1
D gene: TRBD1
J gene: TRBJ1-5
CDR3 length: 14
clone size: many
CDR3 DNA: TGCAGCGTTGTGACAGGGCATGGCAATCAGCCCCAGCATTTT
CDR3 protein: CSVVTGHGNQPQHF

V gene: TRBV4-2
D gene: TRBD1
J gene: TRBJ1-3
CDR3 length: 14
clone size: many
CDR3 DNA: TGTGCCAGCAGCCCCCGGGACAGGGCATACACCATATATTTT
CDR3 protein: CASSPRDRAYTIYF

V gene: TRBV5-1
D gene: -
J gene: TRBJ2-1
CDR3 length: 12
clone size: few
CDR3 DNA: TGCGCCAGCAGCTTGCAATTCAATGAGCAGTTCTTC
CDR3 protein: CASSLQFNEQFF

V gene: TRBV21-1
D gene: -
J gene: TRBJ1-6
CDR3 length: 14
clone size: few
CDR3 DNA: TGTGCCAGCAGCAAAGTAGGGCATAATTCACCCCTCCACTTT
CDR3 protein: CASSKVGHNSPLHF

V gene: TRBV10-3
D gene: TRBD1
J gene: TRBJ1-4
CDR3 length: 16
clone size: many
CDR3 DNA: TGTGCCATCAGTGAGTCGTTCGGGACAGGGGGCGAAAAACTGTTTTTT
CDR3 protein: CAISESFGTGGEKLFF

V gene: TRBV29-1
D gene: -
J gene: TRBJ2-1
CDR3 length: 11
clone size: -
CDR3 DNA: TGCAGCGGCCAATCGGGGAATGAGCAGTTCTTC
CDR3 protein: CSGQSGNEQFF

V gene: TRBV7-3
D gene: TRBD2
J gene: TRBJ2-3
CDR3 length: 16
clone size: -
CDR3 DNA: TGTGCCAGCAGCTTAAGACTAGCGGGAGGCGCAGATACGCAGTATTTT
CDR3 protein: CASSLRLAGGADTQYF

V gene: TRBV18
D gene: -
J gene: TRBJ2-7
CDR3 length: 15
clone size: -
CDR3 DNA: TGTGCCAGCTCACCAAACGTGGCGGATCCCTACGAGCAGTACTTC
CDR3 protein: CASSPNVADPYEQYF

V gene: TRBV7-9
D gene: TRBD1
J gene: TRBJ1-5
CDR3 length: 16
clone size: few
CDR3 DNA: TGTGCCAGCAGCTTAATCGCCGATGGGGGACAGGGTTCCCAGCATTTT
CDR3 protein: CASSLIADGGQGSQHF

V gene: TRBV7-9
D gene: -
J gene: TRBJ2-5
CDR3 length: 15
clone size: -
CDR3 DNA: TGTGCCAGCAGCTTATTCACTAAGTACCAAGAGACCCAGTACTTC
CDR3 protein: CASSLFTKYQETQYF

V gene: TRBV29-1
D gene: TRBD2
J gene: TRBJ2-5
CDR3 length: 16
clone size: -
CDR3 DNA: TGCAGCGTTGGAATGACTAGCGGGAGTATATCAGAGACCCAGTACTTC
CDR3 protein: CSVGMTSGSISETQYF

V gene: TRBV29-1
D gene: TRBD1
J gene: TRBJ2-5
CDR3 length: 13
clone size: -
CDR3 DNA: TGCAGCGTATCTTCGGACAGGAGGGAGACCCAGTACTTC
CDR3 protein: CSVSSDRRETQYF

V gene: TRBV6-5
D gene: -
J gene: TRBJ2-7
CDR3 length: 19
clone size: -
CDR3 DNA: TGTGCCAGCAGTTACCGTCATGAGCGGGCGGGACCCTTGGGCTACGAGCAGTACTTC
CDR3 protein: CASSYRHERAGPLGYEQYF

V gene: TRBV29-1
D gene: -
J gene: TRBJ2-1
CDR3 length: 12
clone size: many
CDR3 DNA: TGCAGCGTTGAAGTTGCTGGAAGTGAGCAGTTCTTC
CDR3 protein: CSVEVAGSEQFF

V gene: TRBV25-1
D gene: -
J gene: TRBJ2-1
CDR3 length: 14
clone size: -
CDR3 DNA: TGTGCCAGCAGTGAATACCCACCCTACAATGAGCAGTTCTTC
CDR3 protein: CASSEYPPYNEQFF

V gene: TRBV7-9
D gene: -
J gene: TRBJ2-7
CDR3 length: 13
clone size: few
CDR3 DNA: TGTGCCAGCAGAGGGGTGACTGAGACTAAGCGGTACTTC
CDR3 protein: CASRGVTETKRYF

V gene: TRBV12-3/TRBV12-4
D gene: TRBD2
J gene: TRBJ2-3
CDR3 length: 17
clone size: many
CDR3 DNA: TGTGCCAGCAGTTTAGGGGGCCAGCGGGGAATCACAGATACGCAGTATTTT
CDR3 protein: CASSLGGQRGITDTQYF

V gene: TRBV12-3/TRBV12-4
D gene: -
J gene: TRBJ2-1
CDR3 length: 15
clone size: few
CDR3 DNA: TGTGCCAGCAGTTTCGGTCGGGAGTACACCAATGAGCAGTTCTTC
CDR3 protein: CASSFGREYTNEQFF

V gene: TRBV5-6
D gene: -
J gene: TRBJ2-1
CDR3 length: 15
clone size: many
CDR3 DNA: TGTGCCAGCAGCTTGGACCCGAGCTCCTACAATGAGCAGTTCTTC
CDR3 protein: CASSLDPSSYNEQFF

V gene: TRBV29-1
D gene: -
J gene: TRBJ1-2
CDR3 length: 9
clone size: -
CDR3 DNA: TGCAGCGTTGACGCCCCCTCCACCTTC
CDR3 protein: CSVDAPSTF

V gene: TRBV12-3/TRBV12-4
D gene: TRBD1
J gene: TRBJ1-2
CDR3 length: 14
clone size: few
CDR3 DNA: TGTGCCAGCAGTCGGCGGGACAGGGCCCCTGTCTACACCTTC
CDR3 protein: CASSRRDRAPVYTF

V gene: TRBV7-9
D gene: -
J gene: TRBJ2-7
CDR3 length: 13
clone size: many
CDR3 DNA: TGTGCCAGCAGCCCCGACTTAACCTACGAGCAGTACTTC
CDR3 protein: CASSPDLTYEQYF

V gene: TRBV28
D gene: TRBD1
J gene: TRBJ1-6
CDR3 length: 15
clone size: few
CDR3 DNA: TGTGCCAGCAGTCTCCGACAGGGTAACAATTCACCCCTCCACTTT
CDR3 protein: CASSLRQGNNSPLHF

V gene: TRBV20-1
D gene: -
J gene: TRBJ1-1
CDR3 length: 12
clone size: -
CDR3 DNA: TGCAGTGCTAGATACCCGAACACTGAAGCTTTCTTT
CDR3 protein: CSARYPNTEAFF